This TCR beta chain emerged from a study of beta chain features in type 1 diabetes. Trimming took off 7 bases at V and 10 bases at J, with 13 bases between the two ends. Per the germline V gene, CDR1 is MDHEN and CDR2 is SYDVKM. This CDR3 comprises 12 residues. Study results and limitations: In cDNA sequencing, cells with high TCR expression could be over-represented. Across all four CD4+ subsets, people with type 1 diabetes showed modestly shorter TCRB CDR3s. Healthy donors had naive, central memory and Treg TCRB repertoires that appeared less similar than those seen among patients.

Regarding this clone: The antigen remains undetermined.

The study reverse transcribed the entire isolated RNA, so it sequenced expressed TCRB transcripts. Measured with immunoSEQ multiplex PCR; TCRdb has only the in-frame clones, and not every one. This sample has about 340,000 clones; roughly 8% occur once, and the top ten carry less than 0.5%. Material for sequencing was central memory CD4+ T cells from blood. This sequence originates from a woman aged 18-29 years in good health. The rearrangement joins TRBV28 to TRBJ2-2; perhaps TRBD1 as D (7 bases). This chain's CDR3 is CASTRGREELFF. The CDR3, as DNA: TGTGCCAGCACGAGGGGGCGGGAGGAGCTGTTTTTT.